These 12 T cell receptor beta chains were all obtained from the same sample, sequenced in a study of STAT5B mutations in CD4+ large granular lymphocyte leukemia. Assay used: immunoSEQ multiplex PCR; TCRdb lists only in-frame clones, some missing. The repertoire has about 30,000 clones, 78% of them found once; the top ten carry over 2.5%. Source material: CD4+ T cells from blood buffy coats. Source of these receptors: a human donor in good health.

This sequence joins TRBV25-1 and TRBJ2-1, with 9 bases fitting TRBD2. Germline assignment: CDR1 MGHDK and CDR2 SYGVNS. With 6 bases clipped from V and 3 bases from J, the junction kept 12 bases outside the gene matches. The CDR3 spans 17 residues. The CDR3 DNA sequence: TGTGCCAGCAGCGAAGCCCTTTGGCGGGGGGGCTACAATGAGCAGTTCTTC. Translating gives CASSEALWRGGYNEQFF.

This chain links TRBV7-9 with TRBJ1-4, with 9 positions matching TRBD1. The CDR3 has 19 residues. Trimming took 0 bases from V and 6 from J; bases not matched to a gene: 14. The germline V gene has CDR1 SEHNR and CDR2 FQNEAQ (reference sequence). The DNA for the CDR3 is TGTGCCAGCAGCTTAGCGAGGGGACAGGGATGGAACTGGGATGAAAAACTGTTTTTT. This translates into CASSLARGQGWNWDEKLFF.

This chain links TRBV30 with TRBJ2-1; 11 bases line up with TRBD2. The CDR3 has 15 residues. Trimming removed 2 bases from V and 7 bases from J; junction bases left unmatched: 7. Per the germline V gene, CDR1 is GTSNPN and CDR2 is SVGIG (reference sequence). The CDR3 protein is CAWSKLAGAFNEQFF. The CDR3 DNA sequence: TGTGCCTGGAGTAAACTAGCGGGAGCGTTTAATGAGCAGTTCTTC.

The rearrangement uses TRBV27 and TRBJ2-3, with a weak D call TRBD1 (6 bases). CDR1 is MNHEY and CDR2 is SMNVEV in the germline V gene (reference sequence). Trimming removed 5 bases at V and 0 bases at J, with 18 bases between. CDR3 length: 17 residues. The CDR3 is CASSTRTAITSTDTQYF. Here the CDR3 DNA reads TGTGCCAGCAGTACCCGGACAGCAATTACTAGCACAGATACGCAGTATTTT.

This clone was seen only once. Other DNA variants within this sample encode the same CDR3. The chain links TRBV30 to TRBJ2-7, with TRBD1 identical over 11 bases. From germline, CDR1 is GTSNPN and CDR2 SVGIG (reference sequence). V shed 3 bases and J 0 bases; nucleotides not matched to a gene: 4. The length of the CDR3 is 15 residues. CDR3 sequence (DNA): TGTGCCTGGAGGGGACAGGGGGTAAGCTCCTACGAGCAGTACTTC. Protein sequence: CAWRGQGVSSYEQYF.

The V and J genes are TRBV23-1 and TRBJ1-5; 9 positions match TRBD1. TRBV23-1 is treated as an ORF (open reading frame) with a function not yet certain. The trim removed 2 bases at V and 2 bases at J, leaving 10 bases unmatched. The length of the CDR3 is 18 residues. The CDR3 DNA sequence: TGCGCCAGCAGTCAAGGCCGGGGACAGGGTAGAGGCAATCAGCCCCAGCATTTT. It translates to CASSQGRGQGRGNQPQHF.

The chain employs TRBV6-1 and TRBJ2-2; 7 bases line up with TRBD1. Germline V lookup: CDR1 MNHNS, CDR2 SASEGT. Trimming took 7 bases from V and 6 from J; bases not matched to a gene: 8. The CDR3 is made up of 14 amino acids. CDR3 in amino acids: CASTINRGPGELFF. The DNA for the CDR3 is TGTGCCAGCACCATAAACAGGGGCCCCGGGGAGCTGTTTTTT.

DNA of the CDR3: TGTGCCAGCAGCAGAGGACTGCCGAATTCACCCCTCCACTTT. It yields the protein CASSRGLPNSPLHF. This chain links TRBV5-6 with TRBJ1-6; D uncertain. V lost 4 bases and J 7 bases, leaving 12 bases between the germline ends. The germline gives CDR1 SGHDT, CDR2 YYEEEE. The CDR3 consists of 14 residues.

V usage is TRBV2 and J usage is TRBJ1-5; D perhaps matches TRBD1 (6 bases). V lost 2 bases and J 3 bases, leaving 8 bases between the germline ends. The CDR3 totals 14 residues. The germline CDR1 and CDR2 sequences are SNHLY and FYNNEI. This CDR3 is CASSERQVNQPQHF. DNA for the CDR3: TGTGCCAGCAGTGAACGACAGGTCAATCAGCCCCAGCATTTT.

The chain uses TRBV7-2 and TRBJ2-1, with 10 bases aligning to TRBD2. J was trimmed by 10 bases and V by 2 bases; bases with no gene match: 8. CDR1 SGHTA and CDR2 FQGNSA come from the germline V gene. This CDR3 has 15 amino acids. The CDR3 sequence is CASSLSPAGGREQFF. CDR3 nucleotide sequence: TGTGCCAGCAGCTTAAGTCCAGCGGGGGGGAGGGAGCAGTTCTTC.

This chain connects TRBV18 to TRBJ2-7, with 7 bases matching TRBD1. The length of the CDR3 is 12 residues. V shed 4 bases, J shed 5 bases, and the junction held 2 bases outside the gene matches. Germline V gene data show CDR1 as KGHSH and CDR2 as LQKENI. CDR3 DNA sequence: TGTGCCAGCTCACAGGGGGCCGACGAGCAGTACTTC. Its translation is CASSQGADEQYF.

This sequence joins TRBV15 and TRBJ2-3, with a weak D call TRBD1 (6 bases). V lost 0 bases, J lost 2 bases, and 9 bases lay in between. This CDR3 is built from 15 residues. Germline V gives CDR1 LNHNV, CDR2 YYDKDF (reference sequence). Written as DNA, the CDR3 is TGTGCCACCAGCAGAGACGGACAGATCACAGATACGCAGTATTTT. It codes for CATSRDGQITDTQYF.